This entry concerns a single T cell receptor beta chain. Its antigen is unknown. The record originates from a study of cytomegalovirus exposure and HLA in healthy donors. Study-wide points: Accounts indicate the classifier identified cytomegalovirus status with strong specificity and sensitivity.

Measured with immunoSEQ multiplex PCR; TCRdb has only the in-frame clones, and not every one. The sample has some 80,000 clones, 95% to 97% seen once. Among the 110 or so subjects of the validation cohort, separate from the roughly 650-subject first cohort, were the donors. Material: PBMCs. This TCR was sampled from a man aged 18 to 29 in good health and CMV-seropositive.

Here the CDR3 reads CASSLEGSGYTF. In DNA, the CDR3 is TGCGCCAGCAGCTTGGAAGGGAGTGGCTACACCTTC. This chain joins TRBV5-1 and TRBJ1-2; D gene uncertain. CDR3 length equals 12 residues. Between the trimmed V and J ends, which lost 0 bases and 7 bases, there was a span of 7 bases. Germline V gives CDR1 SGHRS, CDR2 YFSETQ.